This TCR beta chain was recorded in a study of cytomegalovirus exposure and HLA in healthy donors. Assay used: immunoSEQ multiplex PCR; TCRdb lists only in-frame clones, some missing. The data contain 200,000 or so clones, over 65% of them singletons. The germline V gene has CDR1 SEHNR and CDR2 FQNEAQ (reference sequence). After removal of 1 base from V and 6 bases from J, the junction contained 1 base not matched to a gene. The CDR3 runs 15 residues. Study outcomes and limitations: Rarity held for most TCR sequences, but there were some public TCRs that occurred in many donors. Among TCR beta chains, those listed as cytomegalovirus-associated numbered around 160.

Notes on this clone: The antigen remains undetermined.

Material: PBMCs. The origin of this receptor is a man aged 18 to 29 in good health and CMV-seropositive. The chain links TRBV7-9 to TRBJ2-1; 12 bases line up with TRBD2. The CDR3 region is CASSLVLAGGNEQFF. CDR3 nucleotides: TGTGCCAGCAGCTTAGTACTAGCGGGGGGCAATGAGCAGTTCTTC.